This TCR beta chain appears in the sequencing data of a study of blood T cell repertoires in COVID-19. Authors' data handling: Amplification with reference gene primers provided the estimates of nucleated cell counts. Clones were read by immunoSEQ multiplex PCR, and TCRdb kept only the in-frame ones, dropping some. For V, J and clone size, that table is used; D and trimming come from the DNA. The sample has roughly 350,000 clones; approximately 88% are singletons. Germline CDR1 SGHRS, CDR2 YFSETQ. This CDR3 has 14 residues. The germline V and J ends were trimmed by 2 bases and 3 bases, with 11 bases remaining between them.

This receptor was obtained from a woman between 50 and 59 years old with active or convalescent COVID-19. V usage is TRBV5-1 and J usage is TRBJ1-2; no definite D call. Source material: peripheral blood. The CDR3 DNA reads as TGCGCCAGCAGCTTTAAGCCACGGGACTATGGCTACACCTTC. It translates to CASSFKPRDYGYTF.